This note documents a single T cell receptor beta chain sequence. Antigen unknown. The record originates from a study of shared clonotypes between healthy human individuals. About the study: Researchers assigned three CD4 naive, three CD4 memory, two CD8 naive and one CD8 memory plate to each donor. Study findings and constraints: Of the naive CD4 clonotypes, roughly 5% were shared across a few donors. Only a few donors were included, so the genetic and exposure-history diversity represented was limited.

Naive CD8 cells comprised CD45RO-negative, CCR7-positively selected cells, excluding terminally differentiated effector memory CD45RA+ cells. The CDR3 loop spans 13 amino acids. Germline-derived CDR1 and CDR2 are GTSNPN and SVGIG (reference sequence). V was trimmed by 3 bases and J by 4 bases, leaving 11 bases between them. Generated by immunoSEQ multiplex PCR, the TCRdb table keeps only in-frame clones and is missing some. Here the sample spans nearly 2 million clones, less than 95% being singletons. This sequence originates from a man between 18 and 29 years old in good health. This chain connects TRBV30 to TRBJ2-3; D is unclear. The sequencing sample was made of naive CD8+ T cells sorted from blood. CDR3 protein: CAWSQAYPDTQYF. CDR3 DNA sequence: TGTGCCTGGAGCCAGGCCTATCCAGATACGCAGTATTTT. The complete variable domain, with remaining parts taken from reference TRBV30 and TRBJ2-3, reads SQTIHQWPATLVQPVGSPLSLECTVEGTSNPNLYWYRQAAGRGLQLLFYSVGIGQISSEVPQNLSASRPQDRQFILSSKKLLLSDSGFYLCAWSQAYPDTQYFGPGTRLTVL.